What follows is one T cell receptor beta chain and its context. This receptor's antigen is unknown. This may arise from a read error, as a much more abundant clone is one base away. Dithiothreitol, EDTA incubations and collagenase D digestion were used to isolate intraepithelial and lamina propria lymphocytes from graft specimens. Serial intestinal graft biopsy specimens collected up to 600 days after transplant underwent bulk TCR-beta sequencing. The sample originates from a study of graft-versus-host responses after intestinal transplantation (dated by TCRdb to the early 2020s). The study in broad terms: Recipients received multivisceral, liver-intestinal, or isolated intestinal transplants. Donor T cell macrochimerism was defined as a peak of at least 4% donor T cells among recipient peripheral blood mononuclear cells. A cohort of about 26 intestinal transplant recipients, including one retransplant, was enrolled, and 3 patients lacking pretransplant specimens were excluded. Samples from a few later patients were sequenced in-house on an Illumina MiSeq with MiXCR processing rather than by the commercial service. After intestinal transplantation, graft-versus-host and host-versus-graft alloreactive T cell clones in the graft, circulation and bone marrow were tracked using bulk TCR-beta CDR3 sequencing. Alloreactive clones were identified by sequencing pre-transplant mixed lymphocyte reaction products and comparing them with unstimulated pre-transplant donor and recipient T cells. Every recipient was given anti-thymocyte globulin induction, followed by around three years of maintenance tacrolimus and steroids.

Library preparation was by the immunoSEQ multiplex PCR assay. High-throughput TCR-beta CDR3 sequencing of genomic DNA from most patients was performed by Adaptive Biotechnologies. Processing in the source paper ran as follows. TCR sequencing data for approximately 19 patients were retrieved from Adaptive's ImmunoSEQ software; three other patients were processed with MiXCR and VDJtools. CDR3 nucleotide sequences shared between donor and recipient were removed because the origin of such sequences could not be assigned. To count as alloreactive, a clone needed at least 2-fold expansion over unstimulated cells and a minimum CFSE-low frequency of 0.002% (template counts) or 0.001% (read counts). Clones were considered mappable if detected in sequenced pre-transplant spleen, lymph node, or MLR CFSE-low populations of the donor or recipient. Cumulative frequency of alloreactive clones was calculated as a percentage of all sequences weighted by copy number. Drawn from immuneACCESS, this table holds only the in-frame rearrangements with V and J called that TCRdb kept. Clones are partly lost; checked studies trace under half to an unresolved V gene and leave the rest unexplained. The V and J calls and the clone size are those of that table, but D and trimming were determined from the DNA. This sample has approximately 12,000 clones in its table, and 76% of those were observed once. The ten top clones hold less than 12% of the sample.

Study-wide findings and limitations: Early after transplant, declines in HvG clones were associated with peak levels of circulating GvH clones. In patients with donor T cell macrochimerism, the allografts had high GvH to HvG T cell clonal ratios. GvH clones were detected in recipient bone marrow, and some appeared earlier in ileal mucosa or blood, consistent with an intestinal mucosal origin. The conclusions were limited by the relatively low number and heterogeneity of the intestinal transplant patients.

The sequences come from ileum tissue, collected 23 days after intestinal transplant. This TCR derives from a human patient who received an intestinal transplant, so some T cells may come from the graft donor.

The bases read TGTGCCACCAGCCCTCGAGGGGGGGGGAACACTGAAGCTTTCTTT. Translated, it reads CATSPRGGGNTEAFF. Here the chain combines TRBV9 and TRBJ1-1, and the D gene may be TRBD1, 6 bases matching. CDR1 and CDR2 were assigned from the germline V gene as SGDLS and YYNGEE. The CDR3 runs 15 residues from the cysteine to the phenylalanine. Solely the CDR3 DNA is kept, with 45 bases framed from the first base. The reference TRBV9 and TRBJ1-1 proteins fill in what lies around the CDR3, so the full variable domain reads DSGVTQTPKHLITATGQRVTLRCSPRSGDLSVYWYQQSLDQGLQFLIQYYNGEERAKGNILERFSAQQFPDLHSELNLSSLELGDSALYFCATSPRGGGNTEAFFGQGTRLTVV.